This T cell receptor (beta chain) was sequenced during a study of blood T cell repertoires in COVID-19. Study in general: PBMCs, B-cell-depleted T cells, or T cells were the source of the cDNA or gDNA that made up the material.

The CDR3 loop spans 15 amino acids. Germline CDR1 is LGHDT and CDR2 is YNNKEL (reference sequence). V was pared by 1 base and J by 3 bases, with 12 bases between. The table came from immunoSEQ multiplex PCR; TCRdb's copy has only in-frame clones and leaves some out. This table holds over 250,000 clones, 91% found once. Patients of the Seattle cohort, enrolled during active infection, were followed longitudinally. The sequenced sample was peripheral blood. J is TRBJ1-1 and V is TRBV3-1 (or the pseudogene TRBV3-2); D is undetermined. The sequence came from a person aged 18 to 35 with COVID-19, enrolled during active disease. The CDR3 region is CASSQGPSRYTEAFF. CDR3 coding DNA: TGTGCCAGCAGCCAAGGTCCCTCCAGGTACACTGAAGCTTTCTTT.